These 27 T cell receptor beta chains share one sample of origin, sequenced in a study of response to subunit inactivated influenza vaccine. TCRdb recomputed calls from the RT-PCR reads with MiXCR, one row per CDR3 protein. This table has hundreds of thousands of distinct CDR3 sequences, 11% appearing once. A further study also used this sample, focusing on T cells expressing NK-cell markers. That publication notes: What made the TCR beta cDNA was 5'RACE template switching with UMIs.

The sample consisted of PBMCs from blood, taken on the day of vaccination. Receptors were obtained from a man aged 45 to 65 who received an inactivated influenza vaccine.

This clonotype was seen more than once but under ten times. The rearrangement links TRBV5-1 to TRBJ2-7, with D perhaps TRBD1 or TRBD2 (5 bases each). In germline, CDR1 is SGHRS, CDR2 YFSETQ. Trimming took 4 bases from V and 6 from J, leaving 23 bases between them. The CDR3 contains 16 residues. CDR3 in DNA: TGCGCCAGCAGCCCCGGGGACCCCAGGTCTCTCTCCGAGCAGTACTTC. Protein: CASSPGDPRSLSEQYF.

This clonotype turned up a few times. The chain employs TRBV5-1 and TRBJ2-7; maybe TRBD1 (7 bases). Germline V CDR1 and CDR2: SGHRS, YFSETQ. The CDR3 covers 18 residues. V dropped 3 bases and J dropped 3 bases, with 25 bases sitting between them. CDR3 coding DNA: TGCGCCAGCAGCTCGGGACAGTTTGGTGCGGGAATCTACTACGAGCAGTACTTC. Translation: CASSSGQFGAGIYYEQYF.

This clonotype was counted a few times. The chain combines TRBV30 with TRBJ2-2, with D perhaps matching TRBD2 (6 bases). This CDR3 comprises 16 residues. The germline gives CDR1 GTSNPN, CDR2 SVGIG (reference sequence). V lost 2 bases and J 0 bases, leaving 13 bases between the germline ends. The CDR3: CAWSSGPGANTGELFF. CDR3 DNA sequence: TGTGCCTGGAGTAGCGGGCCGGGCGCGAACACCGGGGAGCTGTTTTTT.

The V and J genes are TRBV28 and TRBJ2-1; D is unresolved. The V end lost 5 bases, the J end lost 5 bases, and 13 bases lay between the germline ends. The CDR3 totals 14 residues. CDR1 is MDHEN, CDR2 SYDVKM, per germline. CDR3 loop: CASSPPGRDNEQFF. The CDR3 coding sequence is TGTGCCAGCAGTCCCCCGGGCCGCGACAATGAGCAGTTCTTC.

This chain connects TRBV6-1 to TRBJ2-5; TRBD2 aligns across 13 bases. V lost 5 bases to trimming and J lost 4 bases; unmatched junction nucleotides: 10. From germline, CDR1 is MNHNS and CDR2 SASEGT. The CDR3 is 17 amino acids. The CDR3 sequence: CASSLGLAGRAGETQYF. Here the CDR3 DNA reads TGTGCCAGCAGTCTGGGACTAGCGGGAAGAGCGGGAGAGACCCAGTACTTC.

DNA for the CDR3: TGTGCCAGCAGCCAAGATATCGGAAGTAACAATCAGCCCCAGCATTTT. Its translation is CASSQDIGSNNQPQHF. The V call is TRBV4-2, the J call TRBJ1-5, with D unclear. Trimming stripped 0 bases from V and 3 bases from J, with 12 bases between. The CDR3 is 16 amino acids. CDR1 and CDR2 (germline): LGHNA, YNFKEQ.

The gene calls are TRBV20-1 and TRBJ2-6, with D perhaps TRBD1 (5 bases). The germline CDR1 and CDR2 sequences are DFQATT and SNEGSKA (reference sequence). Trimming removed 3 bases from V and 4 bases from J, with 10 bases in between. The CDR3 is 14 amino acids. The CDR3 protein is CSASAGLGANVLTF. DNA for the CDR3: TGCAGTGCTAGCGCAGGGTTAGGGGCCAACGTCCTGACTTTC.

The CDR3 bases are TGTGCCAGCAGCTTGGCCAGAAGGGGGGGAACCGGGGAGCTGTTTTTT. Protein: CASSLARRGGTGELFF. This sequence joins TRBV5-6 and TRBJ2-2; TRBD2 is a possible D gene (7 bases). Per germline, CDR1 SGHDT and CDR2 YYEEEE. V was clipped by 0 bases and J by 5 bases, with 14 bases between them. The CDR3 loop spans 16 amino acids. Drawing the rest from reference TRBV5-6 and TRBJ2-2, the complete variable domain is DAGVTQSPTHLIKTRGQQVTLRCSPKSGHDTVSWYQQALGQGPQFIFQYYEEEERQRGNFPDRFSGHQFPNYSSELNVNALLLGDSALYLCASSLARRGGTGELFFGEGSRLTVL.

This clonotype was detected a few times. The V gene is TRBV7-9, the J gene TRBJ2-1; D may correspond to TRBD1 or TRBD2 (6 bases each). CDR3 length: 15 amino acids. CDR1 is SEHNR and CDR2 is FQNEAQ in the germline V gene (reference sequence). Trimming took off 7 bases at V and 0 bases at J, with 13 bases between the two ends. The CDR3 loop reads CASIGGGRSYNEQFF. CDR3 DNA sequence: TGTGCCAGCATCGGAGGGGGTCGCTCCTACAATGAGCAGTTCTTC.

This chain joins TRBV9 and TRBJ2-5; D not certain. The germline V and J ends were trimmed by 0 bases and 5 bases, with 14 bases remaining between them. Germline CDR1 and CDR2: SGDLS and YYNGEE. This CDR3 has 15 residues. The CDR3 DNA reads TGTGCCAGCAGCGTAGGCGGCTTAGTCCAGGAGACCCAGTACTTC. Amino acid sequence: CASSVGGLVQETQYF.

The chain joins TRBV20-1 to TRBJ2-5; D is perhaps TRBD2 (5 bases). This CDR3 has 13 residues. Germline CDR1 reads DFQATT; CDR2 reads SNEGSKA (reference sequence). Trimming removed 6 bases at V and 2 bases at J, with 13 bases between. The chain's CDR3 is CSAPDYFQETQYF. For the CDR3, the DNA is TGCAGTGCCCCTGACTACTTTCAAGAGACCCAGTACTTC.

This clonotype came up a few times. V gene TRBV7-3 combines with J gene TRBJ2-7, with 7 bases identical to TRBD1. Unmatched junction bases numbered 3, after V lost 6 bases and J lost 1 base. The germline V gene has CDR1 SGHTA and CDR2 FQGTGA. The CDR3 has 13 amino acids. DNA for the CDR3: TGTGCCAGCAGGGACAGGACTTCCTACGAGCAGTACTTC. Its translation: CASRDRTSYEQYF.

This clonotype was picked up many times. One end of the junction does not line up with germline, which may come from a read error. The chain joins TRBV5-1 to TRBJ2-2; D gene unclear. The germline gives CDR1 SGHRS, CDR2 YFSETQ. This CDR3 is built from 14 residues. DNA for the CDR3: TGTGCCAGCAGCTTGGGTCAGGACACCGGGGAGCTGTTTTTT. Translated: CASSLGQDTGELFF.

This clonotype appeared many times. This chain connects TRBV12-3 or TRBV12-4 to TRBJ2-2, with a tentative D call TRBD1 (6 bases). Trimming left V 5 bases short and J 1 base short, with 11 bases between. This CDR3 is 15 amino acids long. CDR3 loop: CASSRLTGNTGELFF. CDR3 bases: TGTGCCAGCAGTCGCCTGACAGGGAACACCGGGGAGCTGTTTTTT.

There are a few counts of this clonotype. The chain employs TRBV5-1 and TRBJ2-5, with D perhaps TRBD1 (6 bases). CDR3 length: 15 residues. V was trimmed by 1 base and J by 2 bases, leaving 12 bases between them. Germline V gives CDR1 SGHRS, CDR2 YFSETQ. The CDR3 DNA is TGCGCCAGCAGCTTGTCGCAGGGGAGACAAGAGACCCAGTACTTC. Its translation: CASSLSQGRQETQYF.

The CDR3 nucleotides read TGCGCCAGCAGTGAAACGGGGGGGTGGGCTAGCCGGAACACCGGGGAGCTGTTTTTT. Translating gives CASSETGGWASRNTGELFF. V usage is TRBV10-2 and J usage is TRBJ2-2, with 8 bases identical to TRBD2. V was pared by 3 bases and J by 1 base, with 13 bases of the junction left unmatched. Per the germline V gene, CDR1 is WSHSY and CDR2 is SAAADI. The CDR3 extends over 19 amino acids.

This clonotype has at least ten counts. The chain joins TRBV30 to TRBJ2-7, with 12 positions matching TRBD1. V was clipped by 3 bases and J by 8 bases; unmatched bases: 8. The CDR3 totals 14 residues. The germline gives CDR1 GTSNPN, CDR2 SVGIG (reference sequence). CDR3 amino acids: CAWRGGTGGLKQYF. The CDR3 DNA reads TGTGCCTGGAGGGGCGGGACAGGGGGCTTGAAGCAGTACTTC.

The chain couples TRBV10-1 to TRBJ1-1, with D perhaps TRBD1 (5 bases). The V gene's germline CDR1 is WNHNN and CDR2 SYGVQD (reference sequence). The CDR3 consists of 15 residues. V was shortened by 3 bases and J by 2 bases, with 13 bases between the two germline ends. CDR3 protein: CASSDPRDGNTEAFF. The CDR3 region has the DNA TGCGCCAGCAGTGACCCCCGGGACGGAAACACTGAAGCTTTCTTT.

The rearrangement links TRBV5-1 to TRBJ2-1; D is unresolved. The length of the CDR3 is 16 residues. V shed 3 bases and J shed 2 bases, with 15 bases lying between them. The germline V gene has CDR1 SGHRS and CDR2 YFSETQ. CDR3 bases: TGCGCCAGCAGCTCCCTTGACCAGCGAGCCTACAATGAGCAGTTCTTC. Its protein is CASSSLDQRAYNEQFF.

V usage is TRBV29-1 and J usage is TRBJ2-2; TRBD2 might be the D (7 bases). V shed 3 bases and J shed 4 bases, with 18 bases lying between them. From germline, CDR1 is SQVTM and CDR2 ANQGSEA. The CDR3 has 16 amino acids. Here the CDR3 reads CSVEPTGGAVTGELFF. CDR3 sequence (DNA): TGCAGCGTTGAGCCCACGGGGGGCGCGGTCACCGGGGAGCTGTTTTTT.

The sample holds a few counts of this clonotype. V usage is TRBV20-1 and J usage is TRBJ2-2; TRBD2 matches 10 bases. Trimming cost V 6 bases and J 0 bases; bases outside gene matches: 10. The V gene's germline CDR1 is DFQATT and CDR2 SNEGSKA (reference sequence). The CDR3 contains 17 residues. The CDR3 nucleotides are TGCAGTGCGACGGGGGGACTAGCGTCCGCGAACACCGGGGAGCTGTTTTTT. Translation: CSATGGLASANTGELFF.

Regarding this clonotype: Relative to the germline gene, one junction end is altered; a read error may explain this. The chain joins TRBV28 to TRBJ2-1; either TRBD1 or TRBD2 may supply D (5 bases each). This CDR3 is built from 13 residues. Germline CDR1 is MDHEN and CDR2 is SYDVKM. CDR3 nucleotide sequence: TGTGCCAGCAGTTTAGCCAACCGGGACGTAGGTATCTTC. Translated: CASSLANRDVGIF.

This clonotype was seen many times. The chain recombines TRBV6-2 or TRBV6-3 with TRBJ2-4; D not resolved. This CDR3 has 11 amino acids. V gave up 6 bases and J gave up 4 bases, with 4 bases separating them. The germline V gene encodes CDR1 MNHEY and CDR2 SVGEGT. CDR3 bases: TGTGCCAGCAGGTCTAAAAACATTCAGTACTTC. As protein: CASRSKNIQYF.

This clonotype was counted ten times or more. The rearrangement uses TRBV5-1 and TRBJ2-1; D remains ambiguous. CDR1 and CDR2 from the germline V gene are SGHRS and YFSETQ. The CDR3 has 13 amino acids. V was clipped by 3 bases and J by 4 bases, with 8 bases between them. This CDR3 reads CASSSTRYNEQFF. CDR3 nucleotides: TGCGCCAGCAGCTCGACACGGTACAATGAGCAGTTCTTC.

The rearrangement joins TRBV18 to TRBJ2-7; 10 bases match TRBD2. The CDR3 spans 15 residues. Germline V gene data show CDR1 as KGHSH and CDR2 as LQKENI. V lost 4 bases, J lost 4 bases, and 7 bases stayed unmatched. The CDR3 bases are TGTGCCAGCTCACTAACTAGCGGGGCCTTTTACGAGCAGTACTTC. This encodes CASSLTSGAFYEQYF. The variable domain in full, completed from reference TRBV18 and TRBJ2-7, reads NAGVMQNPRHLVRRRGQEARLRCSPMKGHSHVYWYRQLPEEGLKFMVYLQKENIIDESGMPKERFSAEFPKEGPSILRIQQVVRGDSAAYFCASSLTSGAFYEQYFGPGTRLTVT.

This clonotype was counted between two and nine times. This rearrangement joins TRBV7-9 to TRBJ2-1; no clear D gene. Trimming pared 0 bases from V and 5 bases from J, leaving 11 bases between. This CDR3 contains 15 residues. Germline V CDR1 and CDR2: SEHNR, FQNEAQ (reference sequence). In nucleotides, the CDR3 is TGTGCCAGCAGCTTAGCGCGGTACTTGGACAATGAGCAGTTCTTC. It translates to CASSLARYLDNEQFF.

This rearrangement joins TRBV6-1 to TRBJ1-6; D unresolved. The V end was cut by 6 bases, the J end by 0 bases, with 12 bases between. The CDR3 runs to 16 residues. CDR1 MNHNS and CDR2 SASEGT come from the germline V gene. For the CDR3, the DNA is TGTGCCAGCAGGGTACACTTAAGCTCCTATAATTCACCCCTCCACTTT. Protein product: CASRVHLSSYNSPLHF.